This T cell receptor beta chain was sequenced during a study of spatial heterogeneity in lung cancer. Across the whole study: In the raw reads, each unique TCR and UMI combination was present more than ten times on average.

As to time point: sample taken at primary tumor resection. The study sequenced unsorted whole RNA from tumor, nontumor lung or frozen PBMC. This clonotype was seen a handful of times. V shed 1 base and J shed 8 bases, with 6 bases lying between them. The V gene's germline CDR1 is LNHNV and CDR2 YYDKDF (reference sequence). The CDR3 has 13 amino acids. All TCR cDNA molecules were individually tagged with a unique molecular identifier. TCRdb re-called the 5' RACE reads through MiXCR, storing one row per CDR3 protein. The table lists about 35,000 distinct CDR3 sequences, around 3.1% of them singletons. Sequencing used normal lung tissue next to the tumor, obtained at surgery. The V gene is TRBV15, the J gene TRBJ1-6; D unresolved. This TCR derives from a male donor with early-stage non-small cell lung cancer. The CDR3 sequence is CATSRVNDSPLHF. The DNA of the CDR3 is TGTGCCACCAGCAGAGTAAATGATTCACCCCTCCACTTT.